A selection of T cell receptor beta chains follows, all from one sample in a study of OX40 agonist ivuxolimab in advanced cancers. Some clones are missing from TCRdb's copy, which holds only in-frame ones; the method was immunoSEQ multiplex PCR. This sample has about 40,000 clones, with roughly 82% found just once. Source: CD4+ or CD8+ T cells sorted from blood, taken in a trial of the OX40 agonist ivuxolimab. These receptors were obtained from an adult with an advanced solid tumor such as melanoma, head and neck, liver or kidney cancer. CDR3s include the opening cysteine and the closing phenylalanine or tryptophan. D genes are given only for firm matches. The listing skips clone size in some rows; elsewhere it reads once, few, many or a size class.

d_call,j_call,v_call,clone_size,cdr3_aa,cdr3_nt
TRBD2,TRBJ2-1,TRBV7-6,-,CASSAQGLAGLYNEQFF,TGTGCCAGCAGCGCACAAGGACTAGCGGGCCTCTACAATGAGCAGTTCTTC
-,TRBJ2-3,TRBV15,-,CATSRGGRGTDTQYF,TGTGCCACCAGCAGGGGAGGACGGGGCACAGATACGCAGTATTTT
-,TRBJ2-5,TRBV9,-,CASSVVDTPQETQYF,TGTGCCAGCAGCGTAGTGGACACTCCCCAAGAGACCCAGTACTTC
-,TRBJ1-4,TRBV7-7,-,CASSLDVSEKLFF,TGTGCTAGCAGCTTAGATGTGAGTGAAAAACTGTTTTTT
-,TRBJ1-2,TRBV11-2,-,CASSLVGSGYTF,TGTGCCAGCAGCTTAGTGGGATCGGGCTACACCTTC
TRBD1,TRBJ2-7,TRBV7-3,-,CASSPTGTGTPYEQYF,TGTGCCAGCAGCCCAACTGGGACAGGGACACCTTACGAGCAGTACTTC
-,TRBJ2-5,TRBV9,-,CASSVNAGAVETQYF,TGTGCCAGCAGCGTAAACGCGGGGGCGGTGGAGACCCAGTACTTC
-,TRBJ2-2,TRBV30,-,CAWSPRPTGELFF,TGTGCCTGGAGTCCCCGCCCGACCGGGGAGCTGTTTTTT
-,TRBJ1-6,TRBV6-1,few,CASNQDNPSPLHF,TGTGCTAGCAATCAGGACAACCCTTCACCCCTCCACTTT
-,TRBJ1-4,TRBV7-2,-,CASSLSGREKLFF,TGTGCCAGCAGCTTATCGGGGCGCGAAAAACTGTTTTTT
-,TRBJ1-3,TRBV25-1,-,CASSEYGNTIYF,TGTGCCAGCAGTGAATATGGAAACACCATATATTTT
-,TRBJ2-7,TRBV29-1,-,CSGRTGYGGEQYF,TGCAGCGGGCGAACAGGGTACGGCGGCGAGCAGTACTTC
TRBD2,TRBJ2-3,TRBV5-4,once,CASSYGTSGRFDTQYF,TGTGCCAGCAGTTACGGGACTAGCGGGAGATTTGATACGCAGTATTTT
TRBD1,TRBJ2-5,TRBV28,few,CASSASGGQGETQYF,TGTGCCAGCAGTGCTTCGGGGGGACAGGGGGAGACCCAGTACTTC
-,TRBJ1-1,TRBV28,-,CATSGDLGTEAFF,TGTGCCACCTCAGGGGATTTGGGCACTGAAGCTTTCTTT
-,TRBJ1-1,TRBV28,-,CASRPQGGDWGEAFF,TGTGCCAGCAGACCACAAGGAGGGGATTGGGGTGAAGCTTTCTTT
-,TRBJ2-1,TRBV27,-,CASSPRLATRLGNEQFF,TGTGCCAGCAGTCCGAGGCTAGCGACAAGATTGGGAAATGAGCAGTTCTTC
-,TRBJ1-5,TRBV7-9,few,CASSDPPGLNNQPQHF,TGTGCCAGCAGCGACCCCCCAGGGCTAAACAATCAGCCCCAGCATTTT
-,TRBJ1-2,TRBV7-9,few,CASSSLMVGSGYTF,TGTGCCAGCAGCTCCCTGATGGTGGGGTCCGGCTACACCTTC
-,TRBJ1-5,TRBV30,once,CAWSVWGIPLSNQPQHF,TGTGCCTGGAGTGTATGGGGGATTCCTCTAAGCAATCAGCCCCAGCATTTT
-,TRBJ1-4,TRBV28,-,CASSPRAGATNEKLFF,TGTGCCAGCAGTCCTCGGGCGGGTGCAACTAATGAAAAACTGTTTTTT
-,TRBJ1-6,TRBV7-9,-,CASSLGWDSPLHF,TGTGCCAGCAGCTTAGGCTGGGATTCACCCCTCCACTTT
TRBD1,TRBJ1-2,TRBV7-9,-,CASSIDRGLRDGYTF,TGTGCCAGCAGCATCGACAGGGGTCTTAGGGATGGCTACACCTTC
-,TRBJ2-7,TRBV5-4,-,CASSSVEGYEQYF,TGTGCCAGCAGCTCCGTCGAGGGCTACGAGCAGTACTTC
-,TRBJ1-5,TRBV2,-,CASSAMGSNQPQHF,TGTGCCAGCAGCGCTATGGGTAGCAATCAGCCCCAGCATTTT
-,TRBJ1-1,TRBV18,-,CASSPLRSRTEAFF,TGTGCCAGCTCACCACTGAGGTCTCGAACTGAAGCTTTCTTT
TRBD2,TRBJ2-1,TRBV7-3,-,CASSLVGGGARNEQFF,TGTGCCAGCAGCTTAGTGGGCGGGGGGGCACGGAATGAGCAGTTCTTC
TRBD1,TRBJ2-7,TRBV5-6,few,CASSLWKAGQGHSYEQYF,TGTGCCAGCAGCTTGTGGAAGGCGGGACAGGGACACTCCTACGAGCAGTACTTC
-,TRBJ1-6,TRBV28,-,CASTRQGSSYNSPLHF,TGTGCCAGCACCCGACAAGGGAGCTCCTATAATTCACCCCTCCACTTT
-,TRBJ2-1,TRBV7-2,-,CASSLDRLNEQFF,TGTGCCAGCAGCTTAGATAGGCTGAATGAGCAGTTCTTC
TRBD2,TRBJ2-3,TRBV28,-,CASTPTGLATSTDTQYF,TGTGCCAGCACCCCCACGGGACTAGCGACTAGCACAGATACGCAGTATTTT
-,TRBJ1-1,TRBV29-1,-,CSVHPRALNTEAFF,TGCAGCGTCCACCCCAGGGCCCTGAACACTGAAGCTTTCTTT
-,TRBJ2-7,TRBV9,-,CASSVSVLAAYEQYF,TGTGCCAGCAGCGTAAGTGTACTTGCTGCCTACGAGCAGTACTTC
-,TRBJ1-5,TRBV28,-,CASRNPTGASPQHF,TGTGCCAGCAGGAACCCGACAGGCGCCTCGCCCCAGCATTTT
TRBD2,TRBJ2-3,TRBV30,-,CACDYKREGTDTQYF,TGTGCCTGTGATTATAAGCGGGAGGGCACAGATACGCAGTATTTT
-,TRBJ2-7,TRBV27,once,CASSFVAGQPYEQYF,TGTGCCAGCAGTTTCGTGGCGGGACAGCCCTACGAGCAGTACTTC
TRBD1,TRBJ2-2,TRBV4-1,once,CASSHPRDRGQNTGELFF,TGCGCCAGCAGCCACCCCCGGGACAGGGGACAAAACACCGGGGAGCTGTTTTTT
-,TRBJ1-2,TRBV7-2,once,CASRSTGAHRGYTF,TGTGCCAGCAGGTCCACCGGGGCCCATAGGGGCTACACCTTC
TRBD1,TRBJ2-7,TRBV6-6,-,CASRRGRTSYEQYF,TGTGCCAGCAGGAGGGGGCGCACGTCGTACGAGCAGTACTTC
-,TRBJ1-1,TRBV7-2,-,CASSLGWQGITEAFF,TGTGCCAGCAGCTTAGGGTGGCAGGGCATCACTGAAGCTTTCTTT
TRBD2,TRBJ2-2,TRBV7-7,-,CASGLAGAGELFF,TGTGCTAGCGGGCTAGCGGGAGCCGGGGAGCTGTTTTTT
TRBD1,TRBJ2-1,TRBV16,-,CASSDRVHEQFF,TGTGCCAGCAGCGACAGGGTCCATGAGCAGTTCTTC
TRBD2,TRBJ2-3,TRBV27,-,CASSLSPSGSIFGTDTQYF,TGTGCCAGCAGTTTATCCCCTAGCGGGAGTATTTTTGGCACAGATACGCAGTATTTT
TRBD1,TRBJ2-3,TRBV19,-,CASSMQTGALTDTQYF,TGTGCCAGTAGTATGCAGACAGGGGCCCTCACAGATACGCAGTATTTT
-,TRBJ1-4,TRBV7-8,-,CASSARTGVNEKLFF,TGTGCCAGCAGCGCCAGGACGGGGGTGAATGAAAAACTGTTTTTT
-,TRBJ1-1,TRBV19,-,CASASNMNTEAFF,TGTGCCAGCGCCTCGAACATGAACACTGAAGCTTTCTTT
TRBD1,TRBJ2-1,TRBV15,-,CATSRWGQVSYNEQFF,TGTGCCACCAGCAGATGGGGACAGGTTTCCTACAATGAGCAGTTCTTC
-,TRBJ2-1,TRBV19,-,CASSNRKRRTYNEQFF,TGTGCCAGTAGTAACCGAAAACGGAGAACCTACAATGAGCAGTTCTTC
TRBD2,TRBJ2-3,TRBV5-6,once,CASSSSRTSGRGDTQYF,TGTGCCAGCAGCTCTAGTCGGACTAGCGGGAGGGGAGATACGCAGTATTTT